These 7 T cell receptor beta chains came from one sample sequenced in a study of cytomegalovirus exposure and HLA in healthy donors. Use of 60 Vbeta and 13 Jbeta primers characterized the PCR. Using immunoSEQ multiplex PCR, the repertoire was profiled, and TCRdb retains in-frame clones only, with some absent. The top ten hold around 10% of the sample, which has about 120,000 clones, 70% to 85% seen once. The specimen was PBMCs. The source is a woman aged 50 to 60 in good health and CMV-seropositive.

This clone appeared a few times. This chain's CDR3 is CASSEPSGQANEKLFF. The CDR3 nucleotides read TGTGCCAGCAGCGAGCCATCGGGACAGGCTAATGAAAAACTGTTTTTT. J is TRBJ1-4 and V is TRBV7-2; TRBD1 agrees at 8 bases. This CDR3 is built from 16 residues. Per the germline V gene, CDR1 is SGHTA and CDR2 is FQGNSA. Trimming removed 5 bases from V and 3 bases from J; junction bases left unmatched: 8.

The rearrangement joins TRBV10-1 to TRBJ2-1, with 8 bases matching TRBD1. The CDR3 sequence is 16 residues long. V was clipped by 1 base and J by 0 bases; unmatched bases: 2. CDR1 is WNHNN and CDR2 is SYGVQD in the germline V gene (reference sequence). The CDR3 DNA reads TGCGCCAGCAGTGAGTTACAGGGGGGCTCCTACAATGAGCAGTTCTTC. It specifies CASSELQGGSYNEQFF.

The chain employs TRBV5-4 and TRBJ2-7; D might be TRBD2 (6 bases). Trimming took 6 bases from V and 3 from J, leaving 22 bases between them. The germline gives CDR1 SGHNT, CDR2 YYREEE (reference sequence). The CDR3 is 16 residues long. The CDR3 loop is CASIHRGGITIYEQYF. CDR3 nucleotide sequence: TGTGCCAGCATTCACCGTGGAGGGATTACAATCTACGAGCAGTACTTC.

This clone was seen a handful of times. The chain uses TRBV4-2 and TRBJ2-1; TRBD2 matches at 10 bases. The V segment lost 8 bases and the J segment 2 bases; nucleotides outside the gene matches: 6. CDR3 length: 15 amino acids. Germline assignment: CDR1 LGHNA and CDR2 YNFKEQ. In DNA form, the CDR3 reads TGTGCCAGCGCCCACGGGACTAGCGCCTACAATGAGCAGTTCTTC. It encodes CASAHGTSAYNEQFF.

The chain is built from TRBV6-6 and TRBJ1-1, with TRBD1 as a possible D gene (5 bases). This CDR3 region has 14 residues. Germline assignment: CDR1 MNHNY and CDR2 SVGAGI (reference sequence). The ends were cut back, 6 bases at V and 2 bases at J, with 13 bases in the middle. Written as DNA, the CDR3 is TGTGCCAGCAGAAGAGACGGGGGAAACACTGAAGCTTTCTTT. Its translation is CASRRDGGNTEAFF.

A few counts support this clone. CDR3 sequence reads: CAISEDRGAQETQYF. Here the CDR3 DNA reads TGTGCCATCAGTGAAGACAGGGGAGCCCAAGAGACCCAGTACTTC. The chain recombines TRBV10-3 with TRBJ2-5, with TRBD1 identical over 8 bases. CDR3 length: 15 amino acids. Germline trimming cut 3 bases from V and 1 base from J; bases unmatched to any gene: 4. Germline V gene data show CDR1 as ENHRY and CDR2 as SYGVKD.

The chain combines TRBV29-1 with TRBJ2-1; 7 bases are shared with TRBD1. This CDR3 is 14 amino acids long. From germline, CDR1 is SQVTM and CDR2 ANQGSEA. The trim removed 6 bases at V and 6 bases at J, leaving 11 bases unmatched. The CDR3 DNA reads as TGCAGCGTAGGGGGCCCGCCGGAGTTCAATGAGCAGTTCTTC. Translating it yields CSVGGPPEFNEQFF.